The 21 T cell receptor beta chains presented below share a single source sample, sequenced in a study of spatial heterogeneity in lung cancer. TCRdb independently ran MiXCR on the 5' RACE reads; one entry per CDR3 protein. This sample carries 70,000 to 90,000 distinct CDR3 sequences, 13% of them seen once, and the ten largest clones take 7.2%. The sample's time point: sample taken at primary tumor resection. Whole RNA obtained from tumor, nontumor lung or frozen PBMC underwent sequencing without sorting. The sequencing used PBMCs, collected at surgery. The receptors derive from a male donor with early-stage non-small cell lung cancer.

This clonotype was detected a few times. The V and J genes are TRBV3-1 and TRBJ2-2; tentatively, D is TRBD1 (6 bases). This CDR3 has 16 residues. The V gene's germline CDR1 is LGHDT and CDR2 YNNKEL (reference sequence). V was shortened by 0 bases and J by 0 bases, with 8 bases between the two germline ends. The CDR3 loop is CASSQEQGTNTGELFF. The CDR3 DNA reads TGTGCCAGCAGCCAAGAACAGGGTACGAACACCGGGGAGCTGTTTTTT.

The chain has TRBV13 and TRBJ1-1; TRBD1 might be the D (5 bases). The CDR3 covers 15 residues. Trimming shortened V by 3 bases and J by 2 bases, and 13 bases separated the two germline ends. Germline V gene lookup returns CDR1 PRHDT and CDR2 FYEKMQ (reference sequence). This chain's CDR3 is CASSFFGGDNTEAFF. The CDR3, as DNA: TGTGCCAGCAGCTTTTTTGGAGGGGATAACACTGAAGCTTTCTTT.

This clonotype has a count of ten or more. J is TRBJ2-7 and V is TRBV11-2, with 9 nucleotides matching TRBD2. There are 15 residues in the CDR3. Germline CDR1 reads SGHAT; CDR2 reads FQNNGV. After removal of 4 bases from V and 3 bases from J, the junction contained 7 bases not matched to a gene. The CDR3 bases are TGTGCCAGCAGCTCGGCCGGGACTAGCAACTACGAGCAGTACTTC. Protein: CASSSAGTSNYEQYF.

J is TRBJ2-3 and V is TRBV5-4; TRBD1 aligns across 9 bases. The ends lost 3 bases at V and 3 bases at J; junction bases unmatched: 5. Germline-derived CDR1 and CDR2 are SGHNT and YYREEE (reference sequence). CDR3 length equals 15 residues. CDR3 in DNA: TGTGCCAGCAGCTCACGGGACAGGGCTACAGATACGCAGTATTTT. It translates to CASSSRDRATDTQYF.

This clonotype occurred a few times. V and J are TRBV12-3 or TRBV12-4 and TRBJ2-1, with 11 bases lining up with TRBD2. J was trimmed by 9 bases and V by 3 bases; bases with no gene match: 16. The CDR3 spans 18 residues. The CDR3 region has the DNA TGTGCCAGCAGTTTTGAGACTAGCGGGATCTGGGGGGTAGGTGAGCAGTTCTTC. Translating it yields CASSFETSGIWGVGEQFF.

This clonotype has ten or more counts. The chain joins TRBV4-1 to TRBJ1-1; 7 bases agree with TRBD1. CDR3 length equals 16 residues. V lost 3 bases to trimming and J lost 1 base; unmatched junction nucleotides: 8. The germline V gene has CDR1 MGHRA and CDR2 YSYEKL. The CDR3 region has the DNA TGCGCCAGCAGCCACTTTCCCACAGGGGAGAACACTGAAGCTTTCTTT. Its translation is CASSHFPTGENTEAFF.

The rearrangement joins TRBV6-2 or TRBV6-3 to TRBJ1-5; 9 bases match TRBD1. The CDR3 runs 14 residues. J lost 3 bases, V lost 5 bases, and 2 bases had no gene match. Germline V gene sequence: CDR1 MNHEY, CDR2 SVGEGT. The CDR3 loop reads CASSPQGANQPQHF. The CDR3 DNA sequence: TGTGCCAGCAGTCCACAGGGGGCCAATCAGCCCCAGCATTTT.

This clonotype has ten or more counts. The chain carries TRBV29-1 and TRBJ2-2; 7 nucleotides line up with TRBD1. J was trimmed by 3 bases and V by 4 bases; bases with no gene match: 2. From germline, CDR1 is SQVTM and CDR2 ANQGSEA. This CDR3 comprises 13 residues. In DNA, the CDR3 is TGCAGCGTTGGACAGGGCTACACCGGGGAGCTGTTTTTT. Translated: CSVGQGYTGELFF.

The rearrangement links TRBV6-1 to TRBJ2-2, with D perhaps matching TRBD1 (5 bases). Germline loops: CDR1 MNHNS, CDR2 SASEGT. Trimming removed 4 bases at V and 3 bases at J, with 9 bases between. CDR3 length: 14 amino acids. CDR3 DNA: TGTGCCAGCAGTGCCGACAGATACACCGGGGAGCTGTTTTTT. Encoded protein: CASSADRYTGELFF.

The chain employs TRBV5-4 and TRBJ1-1; D remains unclear. With 4 bases removed from V and 0 bases from J, the gap between germline ends came to 7 bases. The CDR3 consists of 13 residues. Germline assignment: CDR1 SGHNT and CDR2 YYREEE (reference sequence). The CDR3 is CASSPEMNTEAFF. In DNA form, the CDR3 reads TGTGCCAGCAGCCCGGAAATGAACACTGAAGCTTTCTTT.

The V call is TRBV19, the J call TRBJ1-2, with TRBD1 identical over 7 bases. Germline V gives CDR1 LNHDA, CDR2 SQIVND (reference sequence). There are 14 residues in the CDR3. The trim removed 1 base at V and 8 bases at J, leaving 7 bases unmatched. The CDR3 region is CASSIARGTEGYTF. The CDR3 DNA is TGTGCCAGTAGTATAGCCCGAGGGACAGAGGGCTACACCTTC.

In its sample, this clonotype was seen many times. This rearrangement joins TRBV5-4 to TRBJ2-7, with 12 positions matching TRBD2. Germline V gene lookup returns CDR1 SGHNT and CDR2 YYREEE (reference sequence). CDR3 size: 16 residues. V was clipped by 3 bases and J by 2 bases; unmatched bases: 6. The CDR3 sequence: CASSSPSGRVAYEQYF. The DNA for the CDR3 is TGTGCCAGCAGCTCTCCTAGCGGGAGGGTGGCCTACGAGCAGTACTTC.

Here the CDR3 reads CASSLQGSYGYTF. CDR3 nucleotide sequence: TGTGCCAGCAGTTTACAGGGAAGCTATGGCTACACCTTC. The chain joins TRBV27 to TRBJ1-2; D perhaps matches TRBD1 (5 bases). The V end lost 2 bases, the J end lost 4 bases, and 8 bases lay between the germline ends. Germline CDR1 MNHEY, CDR2 SMNVEV (reference sequence). This CDR3 spans 13 amino acids.

The V call is TRBV11-2, the J call TRBJ2-3, with D possibly being TRBD1 (5 bases). The germline CDR1 and CDR2 sequences are SGHAT and FQNNGV. This CDR3 comprises 15 residues. Trimming took 1 base from V and 2 from J, leaving 10 bases between them. CDR3 in amino acids: CASSLAAGPTDTQYF. As DNA, the CDR3 is TGTGCCAGCAGCTTAGCGGCAGGGCCCACAGATACGCAGTATTTT.

This clonotype has a handful of counts. The chain couples TRBV2 to TRBJ1-1, with a tentative D call TRBD1 (5 bases). The CDR3 covers 12 residues. The V end lost 6 bases, the J end lost 10 bases, and 15 bases lay between the germline ends. In germline, CDR1 is SNHLY, CDR2 FYNNEI. CDR3 nucleotides: TGTGCCAGCAGCCCGGGACCCACCGGAGCTTTCTTT. It is translated as CASSPGPTGAFF.

This clonotype has ten or more counts. This sequence joins TRBV4-3 and TRBJ2-2; D might be TRBD2 (6 bases). The V end was cut by 0 bases, the J end by 7 bases, with 6 bases between. Germline values: CDR1 LGHNA, CDR2 YSLEER. The CDR3 is 13 residues long. In DNA form, the CDR3 reads TGCGCCAGCAGCCAAGAGGACTACGGGGAGCTGTTTTTT. This encodes CASSQEDYGELFF.

Details on this clonotype: This may be a read error: a much more frequent sequence differs by one nucleotide. CDR3 residues: CASSLDQTRTTFF. The CDR3 nucleotides read TGTGCCAGCAGCTTAGATCAGACCCGAACGACTTTCTTT. This chain links TRBV11-2 with TRBJ1-1; D gene uncertain. V lost 0 bases, J lost 12 bases, and 14 bases lay in between. Germline values: CDR1 SGHAT, CDR2 FQNNGV. This CDR3 is built from 13 residues.

The rearrangement uses TRBV25-1 and TRBJ2-5, with D tentatively TRBD2 (5 bases). The CDR3 is made up of 14 amino acids. Deletions cut 3 bases from V and 5 bases from J, with 13 bases between. Germline values: CDR1 MGHDK, CDR2 SYGVNS. CDR3 protein: CASSEPRALETQYF. The CDR3 region has the DNA TGTGCCAGCAGTGAGCCGAGGGCTCTGGAGACCCAGTACTTC.

This clonotype was counted only a few times. CDR3 nucleotides: TGCGCCAGCAGCCAAGCCTGGACACCTCTCTACGAGCAGTACTTC. Encoded protein: CASSQAWTPLYEQYF. V is TRBV4-3 and J is TRBJ2-7; TRBD1 might be the D (5 bases). The germline gives CDR1 LGHNA, CDR2 YSLEER. There are 15 residues in the CDR3. Trimming removed 1 base at V and 3 bases at J, with 13 bases between.

This clonotype was seen many times. This chain joins TRBV20-1 and TRBJ2-3; D call uncertain. The germline CDR1 and CDR2 sequences are DFQATT and SNEGSKA (reference sequence). This CDR3 has 14 residues. V shed 1 base and J shed 1 base, with 9 bases lying between them. The CDR3 bases are TGCAGTGCTAGAGTTGTGGTGGGCACAGATACGCAGTATTTT. Translated: CSARVVVGTDTQYF.

The chain combines TRBV5-1 with TRBJ2-5; D uncertain. This CDR3 spans 11 amino acids. The germline gives CDR1 SGHRS, CDR2 YFSETQ. The V end lost 6 bases, the J end lost 5 bases, and 8 bases lay between the germline ends. The CDR3 spells CASTPGETQYF. The CDR3 nucleotides are TGCGCCAGCACCCCGGGTGAGACCCAGTACTTC.